One sample yielded the 32 T cell receptor beta chains listed below, sequenced in a study of somatic mutations in cytotoxic T cells in rheumatoid arthritis. The method was immunoSEQ multiplex PCR; TCRdb's version includes in-frame clones alone and lacks a portion of them. The table has several thousand clones, around three fifths seen once. The specimen was CD8+ T cells sorted from blood. The receptors come from a woman aged 40-49 years in good health.

The rearrangement joins TRBV6-1 to TRBJ2-7; D unclear. The CDR3 extends over 13 amino acids. Trimming pared 7 bases from V and 0 bases from J, leaving 10 bases between. Per the germline V gene, CDR1 is MNHNS and CDR2 is SASEGT. The CDR3 loop is CASKELSSYEQYF. In DNA, the CDR3 is TGTGCCAGCAAAGAGCTAAGCTCCTACGAGCAGTACTTC.

This clone was detected a few times. The chain has TRBV21-1 and TRBJ1-1; the table assigns TRBD1, which was not confirmed against the DNA. TRBV21-1 is assigned pseudogene status. This CDR3 is built from 19 residues. The CDR3 spells CASSKRGGQGATRNTEAFF. The CDR3 bases are TGTGCCAGCAGCAAAAGGGGGGGACAGGGGGCAACTCGGAACACTGAAGCTTTCTTT.

V gene TRBV5-8 combines with J gene TRBJ1-4, with no clear D. The CDR3 is made up of 11 amino acids. CDR1 SGHTS and CDR2 YDEGEE come from the germline V gene. V was cut by 5 bases and J by 6 bases, with 5 bases left in between. This CDR3 reads CASRTDEKLFF. CDR3 in DNA: TGTGCCAGCAGGACGGATGAAAAACTGTTTTTT. The complete variable domain, with remaining parts taken from reference TRBV5-8 and TRBJ1-4, reads EAGVTQSPTHLIKTRGQQATLRCSPISGHTSVYWYQQALGLGLQFLLWYDEGEERNRGNFPPRFSGRQFPNYSSELNVNALELEDSALYLCASRTDEKLFFGSGTQLSVL.

The chain employs TRBV6-4 and TRBJ2-3, with 7 nucleotides matching TRBD2. The CDR3 spans 14 residues. Trimming at V came to 4 bases and at J to 0 bases, leaving 1 base not matched to a gene. Germline V CDR1 and CDR2: MRHNA, SNTAGT. In nucleotides, the CDR3 is TGTGCCAGCAGTGCTAGCGGTAGCACAGATACGCAGTATTTT. Its translation is CASSASGSTDTQYF.

The rearrangement joins TRBV6-9 to TRBJ1-1; D is ambiguous. Germline CDR1 and CDR2: MNHGY and SVAAGI. With 3 bases removed from V and 3 bases from J, the gap between germline ends came to 14 bases. The CDR3 has 15 residues. In DNA form, the CDR3 reads TGTGCCAGCAGTTACGGCGAGGAACCTTACACTGAAGCTTTCTTT. It codes for CASSYGEEPYTEAFF.

This chain links TRBV6-5 with TRBJ2-1; D remains ambiguous. Trimming shortened V by 4 bases and J by 0 bases, and 10 bases separated the two germline ends. CDR3 length equals 15 residues. In germline, CDR1 is MNHEY, CDR2 SVGAGI. This CDR3 reads CASSLDGSSYNEQFF. The CDR3 bases are TGTGCCAGCAGTTTGGACGGAAGCTCCTACAATGAGCAGTTCTTC.

The V and J genes are TRBV5-1 and TRBJ2-7, with 9 nucleotides matching TRBD2. From germline, CDR1 is SGHRS and CDR2 YFSETQ. CDR3 length: 16 residues. J was trimmed by 0 bases and V by 0 bases; bases with no gene match: 4. The CDR3 loop is CASSLDLAGSSYEQYF. The CDR3 DNA follows: TGCGCCAGCAGCTTGGATCTAGCGGGGTCCTCCTACGAGCAGTACTTC.

The CDR3 spells CASSYDRRGEYEQYF. Here the CDR3 DNA reads TGTGCCAGCAGTTACGACCGACGGGGGGAGTACGAGCAGTACTTC. The chain links TRBV6-5 to TRBJ2-5; 7 bases match TRBD2. The J call could be wrong; TRBJ2-7 is a better fit for the DNA end. The germline V gene encodes CDR1 MNHEY and CDR2 SVGAGI. The CDR3 sequence is 15 residues long.

The CDR3 sequence is CSVRSGTSYEQYF. CDR3 DNA: TGCAGCGTCCGTAGCGGGACTTCGTACGAGCAGTACTTC. The chain couples TRBV29-1 to TRBJ2-7; 8 positions agree with TRBD2. Germline V CDR1 and CDR2: SQVTM, ANQGSEA. This CDR3 region has 13 residues. J was trimmed by 4 bases and V by 6 bases; bases with no gene match: 8.

The V and J genes are TRBV6-4 and TRBJ2-1; no firm D call. There are 14 residues in the CDR3. V shed 2 bases and J shed 6 bases, with 11 bases lying between them. Germline CDR1 MRHNA, CDR2 SNTAGT. The CDR3 DNA sequence: TGTGCCAGCAGTGACGGCCTAGTCGGCAATGAGCAGTTCTTC. Protein sequence: CASSDGLVGNEQFF.

This clone was picked up a small number of times. The chain combines TRBV29-1 with TRBJ1-2, with a possible D match to TRBD1 (6 bases). CDR3 size: 11 residues. Trimming removed 7 bases from V and 7 bases from J, with 13 bases in between. Per germline, CDR1 SQVTM and CDR2 ANQGSEA. CDR3 bases: TGCAGCGGACAGGTGTCGAGTGGCTACACCTTC. This codes for CSGQVSSGYTF.

The V gene is TRBV28, the J gene TRBJ2-2; 8 bases map to TRBD2. The germline CDR1 and CDR2 sequences are MDHEN and SYDVKM. The CDR3 runs 16 residues. Trimming at V came to 6 bases and at J to 2 bases, leaving 8 bases not matched to a gene. The CDR3 is CASSPPGLENTGELFF. The CDR3 DNA follows: TGTGCCAGCAGCCCTCCGGGACTAGAAAACACCGGGGAGCTGTTTTTT.

This clone was detected a few times. The chain recombines TRBV4-1 with TRBJ2-5, with D tentatively TRBD1 (6 bases). Germline loops: CDR1 MGHRA, CDR2 YSYEKL. The CDR3 covers 14 residues. With 3 bases removed from V and 4 bases from J, the gap between germline ends came to 12 bases. CDR3 sequence reads: CASSQQGITETQYF. CDR3 bases: TGCGCCAGCAGCCAGCAGGGGATCACAGAGACCCAGTACTTC.

The chain links TRBV7-9 to TRBJ2-7; D perhaps matches TRBD1 (6 bases). The CDR3 consists of 12 residues. From germline, CDR1 is SEHNR and CDR2 FQNEAQ (reference sequence). V was cut by 5 bases and J by 3 bases, with 8 bases left in between. CDR3 sequence: CASSPTGYEQYF. The CDR3, as DNA: TGTGCCAGCAGCCCGACAGGCTACGAGCAGTACTTC.

The chain links TRBV11-3 to TRBJ2-3; unclear D gene. The CDR3 sequence is 16 residues long. Trimming removed 1 base at V and 0 bases at J, with 11 bases between. Germline V gene sequence: CDR1 SGHNT, CDR2 YENEEA. CDR3 region: CASSLVVSASTDTQYF. As DNA, the CDR3 is TGTGCCAGCAGCTTAGTGGTGAGCGCGAGCACAGATACGCAGTATTTT.

DNA of the CDR3: TGTGCCAGCAGTGAAGGACTAGCGGCCCAAGAGACCCAGTACTTC. Its translation is CASSEGLAAQETQYF. V and J are TRBV25-1 and TRBJ2-5; 10 nucleotides align to TRBD2. Looked up from germline, CDR1 is MGHDK and CDR2 is SYGVNS. This CDR3 is 15 amino acids long. V was pared by 2 bases and J by 1 base, with 1 base of the junction left unmatched. Variable domain in full (rest from reference TRBV25-1 and TRBJ2-5): EADIYQTPRYLVIGTGKKITLECSQTMGHDKMYWYQQDPGMELHLIHYSYGVNSTEKGDLSSESTVSRIRTEHFPLTLESARPSHTSQYLCASSEGLAAQETQYFGPGTRLLVL.

The chain links TRBV6-1 to TRBJ2-1; TRBD2 matches at 12 bases. Looked up from germline, CDR1 is MNHNS and CDR2 is SASEGT. V lost 4 bases, J lost 4 bases, and 5 bases stayed unmatched. The CDR3 consists of 16 residues. For the CDR3, the DNA is TGTGCCAGCAGTGCGTCCGGACTAGCGGGATACAATGAGCAGTTCTTC. This sequence encodes CASSASGLAGYNEQFF.

This chain connects TRBV18 to TRBJ1-4, with 7 bases aligning to TRBD1. Trimming took 2 bases from V and 8 from J; bases not matched to a gene: 11. The CDR3 consists of 16 residues. The germline V gene has CDR1 KGHSH and CDR2 LQKENI. The CDR3 DNA reads TGTGCCAGCTCACCAGCGACAGGGACCCTCATGGAAAAACTGTTTTTT. It specifies CASSPATGTLMEKLFF.

This clone came up once. V usage is TRBV11-2 and J usage is TRBJ2-1; the D is unclear. The CDR3 is 14 residues long. Germline V gives CDR1 SGHAT, CDR2 FQNNGV. Trimming shortened V by 3 bases and J by 4 bases, and 10 bases separated the two germline ends. The CDR3 DNA sequence: TGTGCCAGCAGCTTTTTGGCAGATTACAATGAGCAGTTCTTC. It codes for CASSFLADYNEQFF.

The rearrangement joins TRBV10-1 to TRBJ2-7, with unresolved D. Per germline, CDR1 WNHNN and CDR2 SYGVQD (reference sequence). Trimming removed 2 bases from V and 4 bases from J, with 3 bases in between. The CDR3 sequence is 11 residues long. CDR3 sequence: CASSEGYEQYF. The CDR3 DNA reads as TGCGCCAGCAGTGAGGGATACGAGCAGTACTTC.

This clone appeared a few times. V gene TRBV19 combines with J gene TRBJ2-7; 10 bases are a match to TRBD2. Trimming removed 10 bases from V and 0 bases from J; junction bases left unmatched: 3. Germline CDR1 LNHDA, CDR2 SQIVND (reference sequence). This CDR3 has 13 amino acids. The CDR3 DNA reads as TGTGCCACCAGGACTAGCGGCTCCTACGAGCAGTACTTC. Its protein is CATRTSGSYEQYF.

The J gene is TRBJ2-1, the V gene TRBV6-4; D may be TRBD1 (6 bases). The CDR3 is 13 amino acids. Germline-derived CDR1 and CDR2 are MRHNA and SNTAGT. With 8 bases removed from V and 5 bases from J, the gap between germline ends came to 13 bases. CDR3 in DNA: TGTGCCAGCTCACCGGACAGAGACAATGAGCAGTTCTTC. This sequence encodes CASSPDRDNEQFF.

The chain recombines TRBV29-1 with TRBJ2-6; D remains ambiguous. Trimming removed 4 bases at V and 3 bases at J, with 4 bases between. Germline-derived CDR1 and CDR2 are SQVTM and ANQGSEA. The CDR3 length is 12 residues. For the CDR3, the DNA is TGCAGCGTTGGGGGTGGGGCCAACGTCCTGACTTTC. Its protein is CSVGGGANVLTF. The variable domain in full, with the rest retrieved from reference TRBV29-1 and TRBJ2-6, is SAVISQKPSRDICQRGTSLTIQCQVDSQVTMMFWYRQQPGQSLTLIATANQGSEATYESGFVIDKFPISRPNLTFSTLTVSNMSPEDSSIYLCSVGGGANVLTFGAGSRLTVL.

The chain uses TRBV29-1 and TRBJ1-5, with a tentative D call TRBD1 (5 bases). The ends were cut back, 6 bases at V and 0 bases at J, with 15 bases in the middle. This CDR3 contains 15 residues. Germline CDR1 is SQVTM and CDR2 is ANQGSEA. The CDR3 loop is CSVELGADSNQPQHF. CDR3 DNA: TGCAGCGTGGAACTAGGGGCCGATAGCAATCAGCCCCAGCATTTT.

V usage is TRBV29-1 and J usage is TRBJ2-1, with 7 bases lining up with TRBD2. The V gene end was trimmed by 2 bases and the J gene end by 3 bases; junction bases not matched to a gene: 4. The V gene's germline CDR1 is SQVTM and CDR2 ANQGSEA. The CDR3 runs 14 residues. The CDR3 protein is CSVELGEGYNEQFF. The CDR3 DNA is TGCAGCGTTGAACTGGGGGAGGGCTACAATGAGCAGTTCTTC.

The chain uses TRBV29-1 and TRBJ2-1, with D possibly matching TRBD1 (6 bases). Per the germline V gene, CDR1 is SQVTM and CDR2 is ANQGSEA. The CDR3 length is 12 residues. Trimming took 4 bases from V and 9 from J, leaving 13 bases between them. The CDR3 DNA is TGCAGCGTTGTAACAGGGTCCCCTGAGCAGTTCTTC. Translated, it gives CSVVTGSPEQFF.

The chain carries TRBV6-4 and TRBJ2-2; D ambiguous. The V gene's germline CDR1 is MRHNA and CDR2 SNTAGT. The CDR3 sequence is 14 residues long. V lost 0 bases and J lost 3, with 5 bases in between. The CDR3 is CASSDSLDTGELFF. CDR3 nucleotide sequence: TGTGCCAGCAGTGACTCCCTAGACACCGGGGAGCTGTTTTTT.

This clone has just one count. V and J are TRBV28 and TRBJ2-7; D perhaps matches TRBD1 (5 bases). CDR1 and CDR2 (germline): MDHEN, SYDVKM. The CDR3 is made up of 15 amino acids. V was cut by 11 bases and J by 3 bases, with 23 bases left in between. CDR3 protein: CAVSPLAGMDYEQYF. Here the CDR3 DNA reads TGTGCCGTTTCCCCTCTTGCAGGGATGGACTACGAGCAGTACTTC.

This chain connects TRBV28 to TRBJ2-1; D gene ambiguous. CDR1 is MDHEN and CDR2 is SYDVKM in the germline V gene. This CDR3 is 11 amino acids long. V lost 3 bases to trimming and J lost 13 bases, with 10 bases between them. The CDR3 spells CASSFLGIQFF. The CDR3 DNA reads TGTGCCAGCAGTTTCCTGGGGATTCAGTTCTTC.

The chain has TRBV28 and TRBJ2-1, with D tentatively TRBD1 (5 bases). The CDR3 spans 15 residues. Trimming shortened V by 5 bases and J by 1 base, and 12 bases separated the two germline ends. Looked up from germline, CDR1 is MDHEN and CDR2 is SYDVKM. CDR3 in amino acids: CASSPNDRSYNEQFF. CDR3 in DNA: TGTGCCAGCAGTCCGAACGACAGATCCTACAATGAGCAGTTCTTC.

There are a few counts of this clone. The chain links TRBV9 to TRBJ2-3, with D uncertain. The CDR3 is 14 residues long. Germline V lookup: CDR1 SGDLS, CDR2 YYNGEE. The V and J ends lost 0 bases and 3 bases respectively, with 8 bases between them. CDR3 DNA: TGTGCCAGCAGCGTAGCTTTAGAAACAGATACGCAGTATTTT. It yields the protein CASSVALETDTQYF.

This clone was found a few times. The chain combines TRBV28 with TRBJ1-5; TRBD1 might be the D (5 bases). This CDR3 has 16 residues. Germline loops: CDR1 MDHEN, CDR2 SYDVKM. Trimming took 7 bases from V and 5 from J, leaving 21 bases between them. DNA of the CDR3: TGTGCCAGCATAGACAGCACCGCGATGCGGTATCAGCCCCAGCATTTT. It yields the protein CASIDSTAMRYQPQHF. The variable domain in full, with the rest retrieved from reference TRBV28 and TRBJ1-5, is DVKVTQSSRYLVKRTGEKVFLECVQDMDHENMFWYRQDPGLGLRLIYFSYDVKMKEKGDIPEGYSVSREKKERFSLILESASTNQTSMYLCASIDSTAMRYQPQHFGDGTRLSIL.